The 14 T cell receptor beta chains presented below share a single source sample, sequenced in a study of OX40 agonist ivuxolimab in advanced cancers. Assay: immunoSEQ multiplex PCR; the TCRdb copy retains only in-frame clones and omits some. The table has some 77,000 clones, around 83% seen once. Sequenced here: CD4+ or CD8+ T cells sorted from blood, sampled in a trial of the OX40 agonist ivuxolimab. These receptors were collected from an adult with an advanced solid tumor such as melanoma, head and neck, liver or kidney cancer.

The rearrangement links TRBV5-4 to TRBJ2-3; no firm D call. The CDR3 contains 13 residues. Germline-derived CDR1 and CDR2 are SGHNT and YYREEE (reference sequence). V was cut by 4 bases and J by 1 base, with 7 bases left in between. The DNA for the CDR3 is TGTGCCAGCAGCCCTCTCCGCACAGATACGCAGTATTTT. This translates into CASSPLRTDTQYF.

This rearrangement joins TRBV27 to TRBJ2-7, with D possibly TRBD2 on 5 matching bases. Germline values: CDR1 MNHEY, CDR2 SMNVEV (reference sequence). This CDR3 contains 14 residues. Trimming pared 5 bases from V and 6 bases from J, leaving 17 bases between. For the CDR3, the DNA is TGTGCCAGCAGTGCCCGGGGATTGGATGGCGAGCAGTACTTC. Encoded protein: CASSARGLDGEQYF.

The chain joins TRBV7-2 to TRBJ1-6; D is unresolved. CDR3 length: 11 amino acids. Looked up from germline, CDR1 is SGHTA and CDR2 is FQGNSA. Trimming removed 1 base from V and 11 bases from J, with 3 bases in between. CDR3 amino acids: CASSLGAPLHF. The CDR3, as DNA: TGTGCCAGCAGCTTAGGGGCACCCCTCCACTTT.

This rearrangement joins TRBV6-1 to TRBJ2-7; 9 bases agree with TRBD2. This CDR3 has 15 residues. Germline V lookup: CDR1 MNHNS, CDR2 SASEGT. J gave up 2 bases and V 5 bases, and 7 bases lay outside the gene matches. In DNA form, the CDR3 reads TGTGCCAGCAGTATATCGACTAGCGGTACCTACGAGCAGTACTTC. Amino acid sequence: CASSISTSGTYEQYF.

CDR3 protein: CASSRRGGNYNSPLHF. The CDR3, as DNA: TGTGCCAGCAGCCGGCGGGGTGGGAATTATAATTCACCCCTCCACTTT. The gene calls are TRBV9 and TRBJ1-6; no reliable D call. The germline gives CDR1 SGDLS, CDR2 YYNGEE. The V and J ends lost 4 bases and 4 bases respectively, with 15 bases between them. The CDR3 is 16 amino acids.

The chain employs TRBV28 and TRBJ2-2, with D unresolved. V was trimmed by 6 bases and J by 0 bases, leaving 11 bases between them. There are 15 residues in the CDR3. Germline V gene data show CDR1 as MDHEN and CDR2 as SYDVKM. CDR3 DNA sequence: TGTGCCAGCAGCCAACCCACCGCGAACACCGGGGAGCTGTTTTTT. This encodes CASSQPTANTGELFF.

The chain uses TRBV6-6 and TRBJ1-4, with D perhaps TRBD1 (5 bases). In germline, CDR1 is MNHNY, CDR2 SVGAGI (reference sequence). V was pared by 4 bases and J by 3 bases, with 12 bases between. CDR3 length: 15 amino acids. The CDR3 bases are TGTGCCAGCAGTTCCAGGGAAGGGCCTAATGAAAAACTGTTTTTT. Its translation is CASSSREGPNEKLFF.

The rearrangement joins TRBV11-1 to TRBJ1-4, with 9 bases fitting TRBD1. Per germline, CDR1 SGHAT and CDR2 FQDESV (reference sequence). The V segment lost 8 bases and the J segment 4 bases; nucleotides outside the gene matches: 2. This CDR3 contains 13 residues. In nucleotides, the CDR3 is TGTGCCAGCGGACAGGGGAATAATGAAAAACTGTTTTTT. Translating gives CASGQGNNEKLFF.

The chain joins TRBV4-1 to TRBJ2-7; TRBD1 is a possible D gene (6 bases). Germline V gene data show CDR1 as MGHRA and CDR2 as YSYEKL. Trimming took off 3 bases at V and 5 bases at J, with 14 bases between the two ends. CDR3 length: 14 residues. The CDR3 DNA is TGCGCCAGCAGCCATGAAATAGGGGGACACGAGCAGTACTTC. This gives the protein CASSHEIGGHEQYF.

The chain has TRBV5-1 and TRBJ1-6, with D maybe TRBD1 (6 bases). There are 14 residues in the CDR3. From germline, CDR1 is SGHRS and CDR2 YFSETQ. The V and J ends lost 0 bases and 14 bases respectively, with 15 bases between them. DNA of the CDR3: TGCGCCAGCAGCTTGGGGGCTGCGGGGGACACCCTCCACTTT. Its protein is CASSLGAAGDTLHF.

V gene TRBV7-2 combines with J gene TRBJ1-5; 10 nucleotides agree with TRBD1. V was clipped by 4 bases and J by 7 bases; unmatched bases: 10. Germline CDR1 and CDR2: SGHTA and FQGNSA. The CDR3 extends over 16 amino acids. In nucleotides, the CDR3 is TGTGCCAGCAGCTCCACCCGGGACAGGGGAGAGCAGCCCCAGCATTTT. Protein product: CASSSTRDRGEQPQHF.

This chain links TRBV10-3 with TRBJ1-1; D might be TRBD1 (6 bases). Germline V CDR1 and CDR2: ENHRY, SYGVKD. The CDR3 runs 15 residues. With 0 bases removed from V and 1 base from J, the gap between germline ends came to 9 bases. Written as DNA, the CDR3 is TGTGCCATCAGTGAGTCTCTCAGGGGGAACACTGAAGCTTTCTTT. Protein product: CAISESLRGNTEAFF.

The chain links TRBV15 to TRBJ2-7; no firm D call. Germline CDR1 reads LNHNV; CDR2 reads YYDKDF (reference sequence). Trimming shortened V by 0 bases and J by 12 bases, and 9 bases separated the two germline ends. This CDR3 spans 11 amino acids. The CDR3 loop is CATSRDRTLYF. DNA of the CDR3: TGTGCCACCAGCAGAGACAGAACTCTGTACTTC.

This chain connects TRBV15 to TRBJ1-6, with D possibly matching TRBD1 (5 bases). CDR3 length equals 12 residues. Germline assignment: CDR1 LNHNV and CDR2 YYDKDF (reference sequence). V was pared by 8 bases and J by 10 bases, with 12 bases between. The CDR3 sequence: CATGTGTSPLHF. CDR3 nucleotide sequence: TGTGCCACCGGGACTGGTACCTCACCCCTCCACTTT.